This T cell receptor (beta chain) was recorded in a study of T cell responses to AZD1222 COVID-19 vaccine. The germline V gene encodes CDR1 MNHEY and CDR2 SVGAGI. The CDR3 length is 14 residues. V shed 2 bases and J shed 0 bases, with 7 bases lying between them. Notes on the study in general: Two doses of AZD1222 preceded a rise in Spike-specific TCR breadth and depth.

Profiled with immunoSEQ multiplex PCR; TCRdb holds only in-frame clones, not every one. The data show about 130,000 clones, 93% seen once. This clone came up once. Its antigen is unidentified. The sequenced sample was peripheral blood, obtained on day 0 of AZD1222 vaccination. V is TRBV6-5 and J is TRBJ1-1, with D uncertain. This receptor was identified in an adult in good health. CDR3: CASSYVKMNTEAFF. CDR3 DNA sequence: TGTGCCAGCAGTTACGTAAAAATGAACACTGAAGCTTTCTTT.